This entry lists 14 T cell receptor beta chains sequenced from one sample in a study of blood T cell repertoires in COVID-19. Method: immunoSEQ multiplex PCR; TCRdb's copy keeps in-frame clones and lacks some. The sample records about 94,000 clones, around 74% being singletons. Sequenced input: peripheral blood. These receptors originate from a man between 65 and 80 years old with COVID-19, enrolled during active disease.

The chain links TRBV27 to TRBJ2-1; a weak D match, TRBD1 (6 bases). Trimming took off 2 bases at V and 14 bases at J, with 13 bases between the two ends. This CDR3 has 12 amino acids. CDR1 is MNHEY, CDR2 SMNVEV, per germline (reference sequence). The CDR3 DNA reads as TGTGCCAGCAGTTTACTCCAGGGGTCCGAGTTCTTC. Protein sequence: CASSLLQGSEFF.

The chain carries TRBV19 and TRBJ2-7; 11 bases map to TRBD1. The V gene end was trimmed by 5 bases and the J gene end by 5 bases; junction bases not matched to a gene: 8. Germline lookup yields CDR1 LNHDA and CDR2 SQIVND (reference sequence). The CDR3 totals 15 residues. The CDR3 DNA reads as TGTGCCAGTAGTCCCTCTTGGACAGGGGGCAACGAGCAGTACTTC. This encodes CASSPSWTGGNEQYF.

The chain is built from TRBV4-3 and TRBJ2-7; D may be TRBD2 (6 bases). V was cut by 0 bases and J by 0 bases, with 12 bases left in between. The CDR3 loop spans 16 amino acids. From germline, CDR1 is LGHNA and CDR2 YSLEER. CDR3 region: CASSQELAGSSYEQYF. DNA of the CDR3: TGCGCCAGCAGCCAAGAGTTAGCCGGGAGCTCCTACGAGCAGTACTTC.

This chain joins TRBV7-2 and TRBJ1-4; D might be TRBD1 (5 bases). V dropped 5 bases and J dropped 4 bases, with 14 bases sitting between them. Germline CDR1 reads SGHTA; CDR2 reads FQGNSA. CDR3 length: 15 amino acids. As DNA, the CDR3 is TGTGCCAGCAGCCCCGGCGACAGACATAATGAAAAACTGTTTTTT. Translation gives CASSPGDRHNEKLFF. Together with reference TRBV7-2 and TRBJ1-4, the CDR3 gives the full variable domain: GAGVSQSPSNKVTEKGKDVELRCDPISGHTALYWYRQSLGQGLEFLIYFQGNSAPDKSGLPSDRFSAERTGGSVSTLTIQRTQQEDSAVYLCASSPGDRHNEKLFFGSGTQLSVL.

The gene calls are TRBV30 and TRBJ1-2; possibly TRBD1 for D (5 bases). The CDR3 has 14 residues. The V gene lost 1 base and the J gene lost 9 bases, with 18 bases spanning the gap. The V gene's germline CDR1 is GTSNPN and CDR2 SVGIG (reference sequence). The CDR3, as DNA: TGTGCCTGGAGTGCCCAGGGTCTAGTCCTTAGCTACACCTTC. Translated, it gives CAWSAQGLVLSYTF.

In its sample, this clone was seen a few times. The chain carries TRBV9 and TRBJ2-5, with 9 bases matching TRBD2. Germline-derived CDR1 and CDR2 are SGDLS and YYNGEE. The CDR3 is 15 residues long. J lost 5 bases, V lost 4 bases, and 9 bases had no gene match. The CDR3 here is CASSPWLAGSETQYF. The DNA of the CDR3 is TGTGCCAGCAGCCCGTGGCTAGCGGGATCGGAGACCCAGTACTTC.

This clone was counted between two and nine times. The chain joins TRBV27 to TRBJ1-5; D gene unclear. The CDR3 consists of 13 residues. The germline V and J ends were trimmed by 2 bases and 2 bases, with 4 bases remaining between them. Germline V lookup: CDR1 MNHEY, CDR2 SMNVEV (reference sequence). The CDR3 protein is CASSLQGNQPQHF. DNA for the CDR3: TGTGCCAGCAGTTTACAGGGCAATCAGCCCCAGCATTTT.

CDR3 loop: CASRSQGARVTEAFF. In DNA, the CDR3 is TGTGCCAGCAGATCACAGGGGGCGCGAGTCACTGAAGCTTTCTTT. This sequence joins TRBV27 and TRBJ1-1, with 9 nucleotides matching TRBD1. Per the germline V gene, CDR1 is MNHEY and CDR2 is SMNVEV (reference sequence). V trimming: 6 bases; J trimming: 4 bases; junction bases outside the gene matches: 9. This CDR3 has 15 amino acids.

The chain couples TRBV6-5 to TRBJ2-1, with D possibly TRBD2 on 5 matching bases. Per the germline V gene, CDR1 is MNHEY and CDR2 is SVGAGI. The CDR3 has 15 amino acids. Trimming removed 6 bases at V and 0 bases at J, with 12 bases between. The CDR3 bases are TGTGCCAGCAGCCGAAGCGCGGGCTCCTACAATGAGCAGTTCTTC. This codes for CASSRSAGSYNEQFF.

The chain uses TRBV12-3 or TRBV12-4 and TRBJ1-3; TRBD1 might be the D (6 bases). The CDR3 loop spans 13 amino acids. V lost 2 bases to trimming and J lost 6 bases, with 8 bases between them. The CDR3 sequence is CASSLQGQNTIYF. In DNA form, the CDR3 reads TGTGCCAGCAGTTTACAGGGGCAAAACACCATATATTTT.

This clone was recorded a few times. J is TRBJ2-1 and V is TRBV6-2 or TRBV6-3; D possibly corresponds to TRBD2 (5 bases). Germline CDR1 reads MNHEY; CDR2 reads SVGEGT. V lost 4 bases and J 4 bases, leaving 11 bases between the germline ends. This CDR3 region has 14 residues. The CDR3 DNA is TGTGCCAGCAGTTGGACTCAGATTTACAATGAGCAGTTCTTC. Its translation is CASSWTQIYNEQFF.

The rearrangement uses TRBV11-2 and TRBJ2-7; 8 bases align to TRBD1. The CDR3 extends over 13 amino acids. Germline V gene lookup returns CDR1 SGHAT and CDR2 FQNNGV. Trimming at V came to 4 bases and at J to 6 bases, leaving 5 bases not matched to a gene. The CDR3 DNA reads TGTGCCAGCAGCTCGGACAGGGCCAGCGAGCAGTACTTC. Translated, it gives CASSSDRASEQYF.

The gene calls are TRBV7-3 and TRBJ1-1; no reliable D call. Trimming took off 3 bases at V and 3 bases at J, with 8 bases between the two ends. The CDR3 length is 13 residues. In germline, CDR1 is SGHTA, CDR2 FQGTGA. The CDR3 here is CASSFYADTEAFF. The CDR3 coding sequence is TGTGCCAGCAGCTTTTATGCAGACACTGAAGCTTTCTTT.

The chain carries TRBV7-6 and TRBJ1-4, with TRBD1 matching 10 bases. CDR1 is SGHVS, CDR2 FNYEAQ, per germline. This CDR3 has 16 residues. J lost 1 base, V lost 4 bases, and 3 bases had no gene match. CDR3: CASSSGTGVTNEKLFF. The CDR3 DNA reads TGTGCCAGCAGCTCCGGGACAGGGGTAACTAATGAAAAACTGTTTTTT.